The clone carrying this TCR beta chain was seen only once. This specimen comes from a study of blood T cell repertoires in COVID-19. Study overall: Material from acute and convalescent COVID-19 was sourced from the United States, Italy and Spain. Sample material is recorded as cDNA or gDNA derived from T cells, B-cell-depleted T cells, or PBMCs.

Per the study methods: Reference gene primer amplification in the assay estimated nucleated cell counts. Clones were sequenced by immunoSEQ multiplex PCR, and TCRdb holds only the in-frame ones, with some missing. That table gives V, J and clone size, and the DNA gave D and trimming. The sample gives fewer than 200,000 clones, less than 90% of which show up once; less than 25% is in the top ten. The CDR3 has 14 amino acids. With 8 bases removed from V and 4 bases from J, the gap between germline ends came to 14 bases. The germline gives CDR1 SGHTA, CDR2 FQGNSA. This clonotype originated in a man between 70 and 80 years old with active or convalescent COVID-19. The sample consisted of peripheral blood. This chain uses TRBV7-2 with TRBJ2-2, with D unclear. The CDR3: CASRDLGFTGELFF. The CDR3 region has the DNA TGTGCCAGCCGTGACCTAGGATTCACCGGGGAGCTGTTTTTT.